This TCR beta chain was sequenced for a study of cytomegalovirus exposure and HLA in healthy donors. Study-level results: Cytomegalovirus association was assigned to approximately 180 TCR beta chains.

A remark on this clone: The antigen is not known.

Researchers ran the PCR with 60 Vbeta and 13 Jbeta primers. Data came from immunoSEQ multiplex PCR; TCRdb stores just in-frame clones and leaves some out. The sample lists 200,000 to 250,000 clones; approximately 70% were seen once. This TCR was sampled from a man aged 40-50 years in good health and CMV-seropositive. The sequenced material came from PBMCs.

The CDR3 DNA follows: TGTGCCAGCAGCTACCTAGCGGAGCAGTTCTTC. Residues: CASSYLAEQFF. J is TRBJ2-1 and V is TRBV13, with D possibly matching TRBD2 (6 bases). Deletions cut 4 bases from V and 10 bases from J, with 8 bases between. The CDR3 length is 11 residues. Germline V gene data show CDR1 as PRHDT and CDR2 as FYEKMQ (reference sequence).